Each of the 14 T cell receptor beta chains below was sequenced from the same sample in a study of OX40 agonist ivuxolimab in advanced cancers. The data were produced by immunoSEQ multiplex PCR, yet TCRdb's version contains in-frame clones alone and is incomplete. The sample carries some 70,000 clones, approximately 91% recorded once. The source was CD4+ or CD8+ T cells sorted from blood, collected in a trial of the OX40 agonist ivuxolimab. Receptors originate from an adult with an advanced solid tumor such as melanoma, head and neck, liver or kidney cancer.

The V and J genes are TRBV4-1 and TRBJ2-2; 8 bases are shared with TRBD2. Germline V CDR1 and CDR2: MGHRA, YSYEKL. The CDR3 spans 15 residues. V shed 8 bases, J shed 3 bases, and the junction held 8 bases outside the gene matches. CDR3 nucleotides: TGCGCCAGCCACCCTATCGGGAGGGACACCGGGGAGCTGTTTTTT. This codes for CASHPIGRDTGELFF.

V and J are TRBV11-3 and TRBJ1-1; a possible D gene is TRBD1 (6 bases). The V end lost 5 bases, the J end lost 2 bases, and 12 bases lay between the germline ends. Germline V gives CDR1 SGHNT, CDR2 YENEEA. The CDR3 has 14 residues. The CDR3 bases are TGTGCCAGCAGCCCGGGACAACTTAACACTGAAGCTTTCTTT. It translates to CASSPGQLNTEAFF. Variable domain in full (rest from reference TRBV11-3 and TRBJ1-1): EAGVVQSPRYKIIEKKQPVAFWCNPISGHNTLYWYLQNLGQGPELLIRYENEEAVDDSQLPKDRFSAERLKGVDSTLKIQPAELGDSAVYLCASSPGQLNTEAFFGQGTRLTVV.

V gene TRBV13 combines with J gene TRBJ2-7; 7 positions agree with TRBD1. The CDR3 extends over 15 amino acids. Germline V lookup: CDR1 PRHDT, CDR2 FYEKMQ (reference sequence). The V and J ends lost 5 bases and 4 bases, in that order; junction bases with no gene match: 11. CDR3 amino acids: CASSLRQGVGYEQYF. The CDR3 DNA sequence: TGTGCCAGCAGCCTCCGACAGGGCGTCGGATACGAGCAGTACTTC.

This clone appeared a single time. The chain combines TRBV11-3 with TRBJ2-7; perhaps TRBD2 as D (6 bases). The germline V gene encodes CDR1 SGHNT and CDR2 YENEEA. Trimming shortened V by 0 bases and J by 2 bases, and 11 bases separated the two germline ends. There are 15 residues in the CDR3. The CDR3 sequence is CASSLETGVAYEQYF. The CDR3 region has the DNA TGTGCCAGCAGCTTAGAGACGGGGGTCGCCTACGAGCAGTACTTC.

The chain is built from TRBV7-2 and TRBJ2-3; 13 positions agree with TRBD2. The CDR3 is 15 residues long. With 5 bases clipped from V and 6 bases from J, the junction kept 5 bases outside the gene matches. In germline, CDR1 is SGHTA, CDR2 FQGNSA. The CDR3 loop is CASSPTSGGWDTQYF. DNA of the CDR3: TGTGCCAGCAGCCCGACTAGCGGGGGGTGGGATACGCAGTATTTT.

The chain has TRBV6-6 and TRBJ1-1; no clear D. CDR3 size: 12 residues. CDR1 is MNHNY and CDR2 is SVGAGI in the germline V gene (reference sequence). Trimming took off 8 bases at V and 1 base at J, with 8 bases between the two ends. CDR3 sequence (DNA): TGTGCCAGCCATGTGGGGAACACTGAAGCTTTCTTT. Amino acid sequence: CASHVGNTEAFF.

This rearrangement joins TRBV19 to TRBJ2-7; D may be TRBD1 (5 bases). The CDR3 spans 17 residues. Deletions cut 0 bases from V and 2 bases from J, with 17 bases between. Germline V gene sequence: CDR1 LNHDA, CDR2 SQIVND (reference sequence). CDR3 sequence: CASSIEATGHITYEQYF. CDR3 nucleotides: TGTGCCAGTAGTATAGAAGCTACAGGTCACATAACCTACGAGCAGTACTTC. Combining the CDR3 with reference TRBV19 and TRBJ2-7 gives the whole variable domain DGGITQSPKYLFRKEGQNVTLSCEQNLNHDAMYWYRQDPGQGLRLIYYSQIVNDFQKGDIAEGYSVSREKKESFPLTVTSAQKNPTAFYLCASSIEATGHITYEQYFGPGTRLTVT.

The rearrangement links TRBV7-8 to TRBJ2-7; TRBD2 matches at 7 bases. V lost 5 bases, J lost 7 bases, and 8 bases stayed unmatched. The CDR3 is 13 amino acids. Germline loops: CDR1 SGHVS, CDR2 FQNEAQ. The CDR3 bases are TGTGCCAGCAGCCTAGGGAGGGATCGGGAGCAGTACTTC. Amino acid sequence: CASSLGRDREQYF.

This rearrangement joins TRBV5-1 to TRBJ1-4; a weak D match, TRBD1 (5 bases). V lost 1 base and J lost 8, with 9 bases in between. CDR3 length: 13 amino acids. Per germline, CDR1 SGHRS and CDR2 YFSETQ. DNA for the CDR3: TGCGCCAGCAGCTTGTCGGGGGAGGAAAAACTGTTTTTT. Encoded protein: CASSLSGEEKLFF.

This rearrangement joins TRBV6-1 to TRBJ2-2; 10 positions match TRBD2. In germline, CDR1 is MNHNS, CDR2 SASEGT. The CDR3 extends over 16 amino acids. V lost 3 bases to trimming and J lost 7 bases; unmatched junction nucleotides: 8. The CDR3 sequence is CASSDPSGRYIGELFF. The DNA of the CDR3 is TGTGCCAGCAGTGATCCTAGCGGGAGATATATCGGGGAGCTGTTTTTT.

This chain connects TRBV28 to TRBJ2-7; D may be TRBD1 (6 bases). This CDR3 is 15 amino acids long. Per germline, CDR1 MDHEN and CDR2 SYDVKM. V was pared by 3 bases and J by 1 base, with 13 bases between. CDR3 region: CASSFVGAVSYEQYF. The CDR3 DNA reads TGTGCCAGCAGTTTTGTGGGGGCGGTATCCTACGAGCAGTACTTC.

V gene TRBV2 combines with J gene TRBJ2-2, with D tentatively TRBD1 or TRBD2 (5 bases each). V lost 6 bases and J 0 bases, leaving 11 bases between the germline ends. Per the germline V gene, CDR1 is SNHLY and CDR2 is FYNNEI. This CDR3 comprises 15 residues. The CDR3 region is CASSAGTANTGELFF. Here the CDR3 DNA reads TGTGCCAGCAGCGCCGGGACGGCGAACACCGGGGAGCTGTTTTTT.

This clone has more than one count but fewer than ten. CDR3 coding DNA: TGTGCCAGCTCACCACCGGGCGGAATGGGCGAGGGCTACACCTTC. This translates into CASSPPGGMGEGYTF. The V call is TRBV18, the J call TRBJ1-2; D unresolved. The germline V and J ends were trimmed by 0 bases and 8 bases, with 16 bases remaining between them. The CDR3 consists of 15 residues. The germline CDR1 and CDR2 sequences are KGHSH and LQKENI. Variable domain in full (rest from reference TRBV18 and TRBJ1-2): NAGVMQNPRHLVRRRGQEARLRCSPMKGHSHVYWYRQLPEEGLKFMVYLQKENIIDESGMPKERFSAEFPKEGPSILRIQQVVRGDSAAYFCASSPPGGMGEGYTFGSGTRLTVV.

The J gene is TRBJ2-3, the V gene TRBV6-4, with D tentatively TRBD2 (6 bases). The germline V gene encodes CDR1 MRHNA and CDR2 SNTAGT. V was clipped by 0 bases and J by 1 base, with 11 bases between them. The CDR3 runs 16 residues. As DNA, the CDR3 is TGTGCCAGCAGTGACTCTGCGGGGTTAGGCACAGATACGCAGTATTTT. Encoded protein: CASSDSAGLGTDTQYF.